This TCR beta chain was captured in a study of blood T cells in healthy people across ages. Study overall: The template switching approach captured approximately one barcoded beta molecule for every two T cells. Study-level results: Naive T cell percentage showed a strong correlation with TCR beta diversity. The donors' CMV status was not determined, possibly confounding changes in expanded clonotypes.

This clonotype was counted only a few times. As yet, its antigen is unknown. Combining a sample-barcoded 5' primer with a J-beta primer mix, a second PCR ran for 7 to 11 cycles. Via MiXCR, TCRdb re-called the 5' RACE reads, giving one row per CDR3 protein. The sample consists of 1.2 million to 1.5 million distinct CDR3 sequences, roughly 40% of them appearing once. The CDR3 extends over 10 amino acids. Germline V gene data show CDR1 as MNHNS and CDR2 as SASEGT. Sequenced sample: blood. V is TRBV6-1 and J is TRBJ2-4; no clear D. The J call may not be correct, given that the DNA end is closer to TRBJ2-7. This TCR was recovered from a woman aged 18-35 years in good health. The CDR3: CANLCDEQYF. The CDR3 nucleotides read TGTGCCAACCTATGCGACGAGCAGTACTTC.